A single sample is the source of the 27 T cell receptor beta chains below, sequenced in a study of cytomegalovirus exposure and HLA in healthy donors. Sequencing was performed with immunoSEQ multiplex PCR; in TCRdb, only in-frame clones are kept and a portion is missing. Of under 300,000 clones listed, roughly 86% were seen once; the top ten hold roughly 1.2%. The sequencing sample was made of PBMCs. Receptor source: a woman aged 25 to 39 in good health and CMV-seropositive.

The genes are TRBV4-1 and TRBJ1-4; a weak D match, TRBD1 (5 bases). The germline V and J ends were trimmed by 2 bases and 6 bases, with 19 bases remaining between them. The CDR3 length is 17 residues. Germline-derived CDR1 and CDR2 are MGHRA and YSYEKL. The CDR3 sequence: CASSQLPWGELYEKLFF. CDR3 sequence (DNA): TGCGCCAGCAGCCAACTCCCGTGGGGGGAGTTGTATGAAAAACTGTTTTTT.

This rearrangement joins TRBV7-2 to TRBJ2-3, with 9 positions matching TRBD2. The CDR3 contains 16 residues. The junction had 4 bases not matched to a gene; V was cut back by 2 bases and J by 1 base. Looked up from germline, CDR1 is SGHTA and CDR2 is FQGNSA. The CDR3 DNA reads TGTGCCAGCAGCTTACAAGCGGGAGGTGGCACAGATACGCAGTATTTT. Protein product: CASSLQAGGGTDTQYF.

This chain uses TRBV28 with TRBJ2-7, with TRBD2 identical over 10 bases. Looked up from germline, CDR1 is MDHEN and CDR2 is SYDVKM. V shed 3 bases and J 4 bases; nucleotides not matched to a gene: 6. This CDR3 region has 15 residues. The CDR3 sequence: CASSLGILAGYEQYF. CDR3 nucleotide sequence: TGTGCCAGCAGTTTGGGTATACTAGCGGGATACGAGCAGTACTTC.

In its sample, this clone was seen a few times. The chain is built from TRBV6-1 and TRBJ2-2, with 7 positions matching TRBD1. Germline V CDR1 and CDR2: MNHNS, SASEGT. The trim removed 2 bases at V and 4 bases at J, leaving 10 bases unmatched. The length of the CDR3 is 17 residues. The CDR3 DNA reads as TGTGCCAGCAGTGAATGGATAAGGGGGCCTTCCACCGGGGAGCTGTTTTTT. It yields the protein CASSEWIRGPSTGELFF.

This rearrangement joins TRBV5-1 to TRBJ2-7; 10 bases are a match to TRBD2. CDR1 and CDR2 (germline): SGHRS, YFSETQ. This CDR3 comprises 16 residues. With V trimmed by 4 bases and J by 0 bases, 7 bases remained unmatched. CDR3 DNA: TGCGCCAGCAGCCCGCGACTAGCGGGCACCTCCTACGAGCAGTACTTC. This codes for CASSPRLAGTSYEQYF.

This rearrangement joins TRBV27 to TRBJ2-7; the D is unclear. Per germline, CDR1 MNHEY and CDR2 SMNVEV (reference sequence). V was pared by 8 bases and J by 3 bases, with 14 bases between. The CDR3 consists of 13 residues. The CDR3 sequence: CASGDRVGYEQYF. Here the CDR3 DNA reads TGTGCCAGCGGCGACCGGGTCGGCTACGAGCAGTACTTC.

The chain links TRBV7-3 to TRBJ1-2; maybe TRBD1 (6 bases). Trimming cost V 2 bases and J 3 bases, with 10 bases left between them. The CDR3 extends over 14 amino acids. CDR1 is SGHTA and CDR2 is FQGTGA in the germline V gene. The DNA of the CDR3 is TGTGCCAGCAGCTTAGGGGGGGGCGACTATGGCTACACCTTC. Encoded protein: CASSLGGGDYGYTF.

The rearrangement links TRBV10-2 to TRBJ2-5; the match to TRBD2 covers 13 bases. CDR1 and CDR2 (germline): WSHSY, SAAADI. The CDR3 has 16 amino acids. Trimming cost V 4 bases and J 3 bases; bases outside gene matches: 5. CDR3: CASSALGLAGEETQYF. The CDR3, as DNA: TGCGCCAGCAGTGCCTTAGGACTAGCGGGAGAAGAGACCCAGTACTTC.

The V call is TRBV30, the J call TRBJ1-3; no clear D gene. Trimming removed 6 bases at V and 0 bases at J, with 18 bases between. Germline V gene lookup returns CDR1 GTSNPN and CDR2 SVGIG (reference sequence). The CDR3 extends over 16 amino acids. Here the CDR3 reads CACTLRGWSSGNTIYF. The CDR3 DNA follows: TGTGCCTGCACACTTCGGGGTTGGTCCTCTGGAAACACCATATATTTT.

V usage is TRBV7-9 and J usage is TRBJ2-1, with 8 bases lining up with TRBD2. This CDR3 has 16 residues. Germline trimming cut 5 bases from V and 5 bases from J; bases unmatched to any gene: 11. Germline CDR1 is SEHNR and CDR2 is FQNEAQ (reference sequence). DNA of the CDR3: TGTGCCAGCAGCCGTGCATCCACTAGCGGACACAATGAGCAGTTCTTC. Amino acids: CASSRASTSGHNEQFF.

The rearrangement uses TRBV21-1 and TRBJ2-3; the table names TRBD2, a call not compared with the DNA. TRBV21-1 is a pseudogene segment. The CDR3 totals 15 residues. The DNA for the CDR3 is TGTGCCAGCAGCAAAGAGGGACTAGTACCAGATACGCAGTATTTT. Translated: CASSKEGLVPDTQYF.

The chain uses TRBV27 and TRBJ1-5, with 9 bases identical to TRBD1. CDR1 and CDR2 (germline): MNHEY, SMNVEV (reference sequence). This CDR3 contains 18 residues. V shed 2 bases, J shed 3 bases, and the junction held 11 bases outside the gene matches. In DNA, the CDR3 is TGTGCCAGCAGTTTAAAGGGGACAGGGAAACGTATCAATCAGCCCCAGCATTTT. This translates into CASSLKGTGKRINQPQHF.

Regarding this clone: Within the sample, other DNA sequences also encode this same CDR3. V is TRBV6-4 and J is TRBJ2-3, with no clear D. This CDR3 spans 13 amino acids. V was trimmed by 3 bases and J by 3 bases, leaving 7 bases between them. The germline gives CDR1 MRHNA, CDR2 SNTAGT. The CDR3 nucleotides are TGTGCCAGCAGTGATCTCGGGACAGATACGCAGTATTTT. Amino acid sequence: CASSDLGTDTQYF.

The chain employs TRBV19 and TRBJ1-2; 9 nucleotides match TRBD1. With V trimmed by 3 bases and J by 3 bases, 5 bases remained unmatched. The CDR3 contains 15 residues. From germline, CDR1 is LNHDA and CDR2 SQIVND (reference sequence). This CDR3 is CASSIGTGSDYGYTF. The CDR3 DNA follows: TGTGCCAGTAGTATTGGGACAGGGAGTGACTATGGCTACACCTTC.

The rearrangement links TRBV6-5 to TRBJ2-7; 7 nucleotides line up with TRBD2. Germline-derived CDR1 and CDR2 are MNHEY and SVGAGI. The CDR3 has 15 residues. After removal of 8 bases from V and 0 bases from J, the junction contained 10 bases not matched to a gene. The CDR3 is CASFELAVSSYEQYF. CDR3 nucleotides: TGTGCCAGCTTTGAGCTAGCGGTAAGCTCCTACGAGCAGTACTTC.

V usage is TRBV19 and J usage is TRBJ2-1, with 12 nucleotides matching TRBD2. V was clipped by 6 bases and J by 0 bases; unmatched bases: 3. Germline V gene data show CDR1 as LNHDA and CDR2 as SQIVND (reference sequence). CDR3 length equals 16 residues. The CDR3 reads CASRETSGSSYNEQFF. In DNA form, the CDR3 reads TGTGCCAGTAGAGAGACTAGCGGGAGCTCCTACAATGAGCAGTTCTTC.

DNA of the CDR3: TGTGCCAGCAGTGAAGCGCTTCCAGAACCCTACGAGCAGTACTTC. It yields the protein CASSEALPEPYEQYF. The chain has TRBV2 and TRBJ2-7; D gene unclear. CDR1 and CDR2 from the germline V gene are SNHLY and FYNNEI. The CDR3 runs to 15 residues. The ends were cut back, 0 bases at V and 2 bases at J, with 11 bases in the middle.

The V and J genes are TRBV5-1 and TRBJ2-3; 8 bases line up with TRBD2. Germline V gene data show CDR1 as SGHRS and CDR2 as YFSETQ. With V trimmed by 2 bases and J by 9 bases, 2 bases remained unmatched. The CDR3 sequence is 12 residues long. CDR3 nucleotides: TGCGCCAGCAGCTTAGAGCGGGGGACGCAGTATTTT. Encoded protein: CASSLERGTQYF.

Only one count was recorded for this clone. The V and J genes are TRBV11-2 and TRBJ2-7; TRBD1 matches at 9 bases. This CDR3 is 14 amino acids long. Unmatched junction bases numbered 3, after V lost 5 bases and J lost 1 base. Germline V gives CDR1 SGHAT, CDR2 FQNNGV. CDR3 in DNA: TGTGCCAGCAGCCCGGGACAGGGATCCTACGAGCAGTACTTC. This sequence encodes CASSPGQGSYEQYF.

CDR3 sequence (DNA): TGTGCCAGCAGTTTGAGTATGGTCGGAAAACTGTTTTTT. Its protein product is CASSLSMVGKLFF. The chain links TRBV28 to TRBJ1-4; the D is unclear. The V end was cut by 3 bases, the J end by 10 bases, with 12 bases between. The CDR3 extends over 13 amino acids. CDR1 is MDHEN and CDR2 is SYDVKM in the germline V gene.

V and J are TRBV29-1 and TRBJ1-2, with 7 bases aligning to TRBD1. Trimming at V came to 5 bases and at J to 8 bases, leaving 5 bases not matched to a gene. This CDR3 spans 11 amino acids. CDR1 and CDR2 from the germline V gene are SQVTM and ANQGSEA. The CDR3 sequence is CSVSDRKGYTF. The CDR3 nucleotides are TGCAGCGTTTCGGACAGGAAGGGCTACACCTTC.

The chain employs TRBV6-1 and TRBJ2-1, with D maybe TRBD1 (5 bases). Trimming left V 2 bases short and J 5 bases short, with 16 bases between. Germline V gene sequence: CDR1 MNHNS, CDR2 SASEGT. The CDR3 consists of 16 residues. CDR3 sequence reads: CASSEWGIRFNNEQFF. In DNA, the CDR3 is TGTGCCAGCAGTGAATGGGGCATCCGATTTAACAATGAGCAGTTCTTC.

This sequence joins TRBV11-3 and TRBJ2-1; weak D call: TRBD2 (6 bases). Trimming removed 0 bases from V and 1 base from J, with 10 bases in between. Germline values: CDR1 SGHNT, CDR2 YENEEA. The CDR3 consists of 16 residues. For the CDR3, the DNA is TGTGCCAGCAGCTTAGACAGGAGGGCGTCCTACAATGAGCAGTTCTTC. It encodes CASSLDRRASYNEQFF.

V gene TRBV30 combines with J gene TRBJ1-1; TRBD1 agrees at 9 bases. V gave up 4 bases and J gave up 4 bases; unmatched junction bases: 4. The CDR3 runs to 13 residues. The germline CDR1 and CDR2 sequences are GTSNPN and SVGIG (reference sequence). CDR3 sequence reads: CAWKGQGVTEAFF. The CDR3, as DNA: TGTGCCTGGAAGGGACAGGGCGTCACTGAAGCTTTCTTT.

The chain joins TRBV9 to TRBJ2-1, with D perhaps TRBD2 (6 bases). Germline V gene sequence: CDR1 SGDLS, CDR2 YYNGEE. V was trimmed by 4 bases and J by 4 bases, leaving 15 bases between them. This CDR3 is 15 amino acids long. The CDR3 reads CASSPFGRSYNEQFF. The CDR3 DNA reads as TGTGCCAGCAGCCCATTCGGGAGATCGTACAATGAGCAGTTCTTC.

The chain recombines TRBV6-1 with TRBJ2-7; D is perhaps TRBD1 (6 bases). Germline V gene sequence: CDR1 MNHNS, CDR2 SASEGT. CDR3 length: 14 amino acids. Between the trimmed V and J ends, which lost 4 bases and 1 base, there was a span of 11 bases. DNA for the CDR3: TGTGCCAGCAGTGCACAGGGTTTATCCTACGAGCAGTACTTC. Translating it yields CASSAQGLSYEQYF.

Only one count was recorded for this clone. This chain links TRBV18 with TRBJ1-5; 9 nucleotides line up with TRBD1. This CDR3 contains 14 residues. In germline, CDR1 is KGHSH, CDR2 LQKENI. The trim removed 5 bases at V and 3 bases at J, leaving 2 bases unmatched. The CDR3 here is CASSRDRDNQPQHF. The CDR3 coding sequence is TGTGCCAGCTCAAGGGACAGGGACAATCAGCCCCAGCATTTT.